The entry below describes one T cell receptor (beta chain). The data belong to a study of blood T cell repertoires in COVID-19. Overall study context: Acute and convalescent COVID-19 specimens originated in the United States, Italy and Spain.

Assay: immunoSEQ multiplex PCR; the TCRdb copy retains only in-frame clones and omits some. The top ten clones hold around 9.1% of a sample with 200,000 to 300,000 clones, approximately 89% of them seen once. This TCR came from a man aged 35 to 55 who had recovered from COVID-19. The sequencing input was peripheral blood.

The CDR3 sequence is CASSPTGDRAPLNSPLHF. In DNA form, the CDR3 reads TGTGCCAGCAGCCCGACGGGGGACAGGGCTCCCCTTAATTCACCCCTCCACTTT. The chain recombines TRBV9 with TRBJ1-6, with TRBD1 matching 9 bases. Germline V gene sequence: CDR1 SGDLS, CDR2 YYNGEE. The CDR3 totals 18 residues. J was trimmed by 6 bases and V by 4 bases; bases with no gene match: 14. Full variable domain (remainder filled in from reference TRBV9 and TRBJ1-6): DSGVTQTPKHLITATGQRVTLRCSPRSGDLSVYWYQQSLDQGLQFLIQYYNGEERAKGNILERFSAQQFPDLHSELNLSSLELGDSALYFCASSPTGDRAPLNSPLHFGNGTRLTVT.